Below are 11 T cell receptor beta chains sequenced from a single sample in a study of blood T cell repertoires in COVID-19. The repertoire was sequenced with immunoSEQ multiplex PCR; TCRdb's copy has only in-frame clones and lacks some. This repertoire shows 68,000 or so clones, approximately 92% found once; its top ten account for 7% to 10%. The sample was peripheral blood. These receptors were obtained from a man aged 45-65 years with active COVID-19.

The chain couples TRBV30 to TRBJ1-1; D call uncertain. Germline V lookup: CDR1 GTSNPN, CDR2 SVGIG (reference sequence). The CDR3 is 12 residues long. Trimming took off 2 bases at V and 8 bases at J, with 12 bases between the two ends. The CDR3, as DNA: TGTGCCTGGAGTCCTACCGGGAACGAAGCTTTCTTT. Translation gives CAWSPTGNEAFF.

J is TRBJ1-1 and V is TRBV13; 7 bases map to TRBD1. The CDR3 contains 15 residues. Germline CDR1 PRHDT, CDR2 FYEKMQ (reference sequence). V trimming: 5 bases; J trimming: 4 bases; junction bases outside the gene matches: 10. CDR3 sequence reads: CASSAEGQVVTEAFF. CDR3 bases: TGTGCCAGCAGCGCCGAAGGACAGGTGGTCACTGAAGCTTTCTTT.

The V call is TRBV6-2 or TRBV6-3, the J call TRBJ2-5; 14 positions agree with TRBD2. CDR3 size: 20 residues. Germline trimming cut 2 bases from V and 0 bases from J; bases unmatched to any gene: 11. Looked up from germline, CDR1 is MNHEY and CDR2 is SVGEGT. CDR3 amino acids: CASSYALSGTSGGHQETQYF. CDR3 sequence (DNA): TGTGCCAGCAGTTACGCGCTCTCCGGGACTAGCGGGGGACACCAAGAGACCCAGTACTTC.

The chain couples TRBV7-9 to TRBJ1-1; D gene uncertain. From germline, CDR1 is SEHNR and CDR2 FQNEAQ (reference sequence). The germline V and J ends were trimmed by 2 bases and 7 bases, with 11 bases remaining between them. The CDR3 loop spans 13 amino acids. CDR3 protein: CASSLQPESEAFF. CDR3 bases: TGTGCCAGCAGCTTACAACCGGAGAGTGAAGCTTTCTTT.

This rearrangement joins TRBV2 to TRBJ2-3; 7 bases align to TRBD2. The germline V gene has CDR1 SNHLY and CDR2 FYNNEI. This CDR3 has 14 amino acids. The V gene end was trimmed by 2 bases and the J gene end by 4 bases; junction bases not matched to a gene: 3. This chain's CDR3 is CASSEMGGADTQYF. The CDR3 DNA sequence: TGTGCCAGCAGTGAAATGGGGGGGGCAGATACGCAGTATTTT.

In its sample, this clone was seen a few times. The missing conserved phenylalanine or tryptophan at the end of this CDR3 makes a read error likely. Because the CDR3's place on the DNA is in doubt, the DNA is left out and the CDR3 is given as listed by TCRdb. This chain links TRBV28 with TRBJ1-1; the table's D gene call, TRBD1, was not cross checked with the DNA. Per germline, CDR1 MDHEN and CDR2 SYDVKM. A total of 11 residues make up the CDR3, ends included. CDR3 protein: CASSFSRTIDL.

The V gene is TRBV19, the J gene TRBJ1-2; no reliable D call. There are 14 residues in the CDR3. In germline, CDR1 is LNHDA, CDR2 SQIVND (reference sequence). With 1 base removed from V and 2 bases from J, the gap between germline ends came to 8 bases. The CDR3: CASSIVGGNYGYTF. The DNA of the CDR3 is TGTGCCAGTAGTATAGTAGGCGGAAACTATGGCTACACCTTC.

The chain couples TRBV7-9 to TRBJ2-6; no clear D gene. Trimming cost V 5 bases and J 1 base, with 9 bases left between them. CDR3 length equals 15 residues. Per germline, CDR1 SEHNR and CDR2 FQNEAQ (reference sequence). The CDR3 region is CASSVARSGANVLTF. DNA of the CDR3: TGTGCCAGCAGCGTGGCGAGGTCTGGGGCCAACGTCCTGACTTTC.

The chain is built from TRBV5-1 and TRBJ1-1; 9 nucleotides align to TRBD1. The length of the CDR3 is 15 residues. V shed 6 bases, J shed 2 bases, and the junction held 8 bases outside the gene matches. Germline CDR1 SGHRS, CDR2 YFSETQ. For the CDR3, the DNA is TGCGCCAGCACCTCACCGGGACAGGGTAACACTGAAGCTTTCTTT. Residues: CASTSPGQGNTEAFF.

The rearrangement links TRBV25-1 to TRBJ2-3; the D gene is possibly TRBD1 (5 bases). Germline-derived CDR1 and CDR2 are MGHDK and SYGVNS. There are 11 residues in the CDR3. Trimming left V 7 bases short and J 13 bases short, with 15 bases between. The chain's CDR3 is CASTQNTGKYF. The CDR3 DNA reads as TGTGCCAGCACTCAAAATACAGGAAAGTATTTT.

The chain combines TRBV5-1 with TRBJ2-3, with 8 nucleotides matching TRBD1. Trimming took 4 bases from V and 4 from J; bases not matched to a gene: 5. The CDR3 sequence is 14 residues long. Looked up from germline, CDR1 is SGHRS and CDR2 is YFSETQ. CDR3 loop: CASSPRGPADTQYF. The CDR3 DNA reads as TGCGCCAGCAGCCCCAGGGGGCCTGCAGATACGCAGTATTTT.